This TCR beta chain derives from a study of blood T cell repertoires in COVID-19. Overall study context: Samples representing acute and convalescent COVID-19 were sourced from the United States, Italy and Spain.

Enrolment of Seattle patients took place during active infection, and they were followed longitudinally. In the original analysis: Estimation of nucleated cell counts relied on the amplification of reference gene primers. The data were produced by immunoSEQ multiplex PCR, yet TCRdb's version contains in-frame clones alone and is incomplete. The V and J calls and the clone size are those of that table, but D and trimming were determined from the DNA. Of some 270,000 clones listed, about 85% are singletons. Germline CDR1 reads MDHEN; CDR2 reads SYDVKM. The CDR3 spans 12 residues. V was pared by 5 bases and J by 3 bases, with 8 bases between.

Sequencing was carried out using peripheral blood. This TCR was recovered from a human donor with COVID-19, enrolled during active disease. The donor label of this sample is uncertain. The rearrangement joins TRBV28 to TRBJ2-7, with D possibly being TRBD2 (5 bases). The CDR3 sequence: CASSAGNYEQYF. CDR3 DNA sequence: TGTGCCAGCAGTGCGGGCAACTACGAGCAGTACTTC.